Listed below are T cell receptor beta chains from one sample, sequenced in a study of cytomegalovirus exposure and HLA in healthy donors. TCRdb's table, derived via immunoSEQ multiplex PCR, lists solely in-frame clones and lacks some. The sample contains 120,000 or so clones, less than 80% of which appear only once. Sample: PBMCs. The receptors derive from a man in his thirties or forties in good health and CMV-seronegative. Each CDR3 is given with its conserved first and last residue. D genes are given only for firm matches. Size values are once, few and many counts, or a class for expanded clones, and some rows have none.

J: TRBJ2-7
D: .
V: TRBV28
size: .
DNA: TGTGCCAGCAGTTTAGGGGACACCCAATACTACGAGCAGTACTTC
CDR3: CASSLGDTQYYEQYF

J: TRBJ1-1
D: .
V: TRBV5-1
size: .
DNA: TGCGCCAGCAGCTCACAGCCGAACACTGAAGCTTTCTTT
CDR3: CASSSQPNTEAFF

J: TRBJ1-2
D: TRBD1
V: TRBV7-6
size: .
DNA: TGTGCCAGCAGCTTAGCCGGACAGGGTATGAGCTATGGCTACACCTTC
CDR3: CASSLAGQGMSYGYTF

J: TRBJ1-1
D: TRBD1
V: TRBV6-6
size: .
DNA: TGTGCCAGCAGTCAACAGGGGTTTGGGACTGAAGCTTTCTTT
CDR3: CASSQQGFGTEAFF

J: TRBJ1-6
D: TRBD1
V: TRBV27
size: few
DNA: TGTGCCAGCTCCTCGGACAGGGCAGCTCCCCTCCACTTT
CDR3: CASSSDRAAPLHF

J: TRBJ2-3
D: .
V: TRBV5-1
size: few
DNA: TGCGCCAGCAGCTTGGAAGGCAGGGGTACAGATACGCAGTATTTT
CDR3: CASSLEGRGTDTQYF

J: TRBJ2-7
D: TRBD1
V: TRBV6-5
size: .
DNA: TGTGCCAGCAGTCCCGGGACAGGCATCTACGAGCAGTACTTC
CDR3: CASSPGTGIYEQYF

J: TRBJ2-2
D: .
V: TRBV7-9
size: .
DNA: TGTGCCAGCAGCTTAACAGGCGCCGGGGAGCTGTTTTTT
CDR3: CASSLTGAGELFF

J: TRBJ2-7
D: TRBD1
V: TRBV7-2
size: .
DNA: TGTGCCAGCAGCCCACAGGGGACCTACTACGAGCAGTACTTC
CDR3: CASSPQGTYYEQYF

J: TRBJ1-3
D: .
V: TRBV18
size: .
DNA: TGTGCCAGCTCACCATTCGAGGGAAACACCATATATTTT
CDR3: CASSPFEGNTIYF

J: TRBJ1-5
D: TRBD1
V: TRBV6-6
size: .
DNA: TGTGCCAGCAGTTACGGGACAGCCTACAATCAGCCCCAGCATTTT
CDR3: CASSYGTAYNQPQHF

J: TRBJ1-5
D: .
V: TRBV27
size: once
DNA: TGTGCCAGCGCAGGGTCTACAGGTAATCAGCCCCAGCATTTT
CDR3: CASAGSTGNQPQHF

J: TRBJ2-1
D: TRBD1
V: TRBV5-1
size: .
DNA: TGCGCCAGCAGCGCGGGGACAGGCGATGAGCAGTTCTTC
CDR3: CASSAGTGDEQFF

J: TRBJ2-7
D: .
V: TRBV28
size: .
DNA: TGTGCCAGCAGACAGGCACCCTACGAGCAGTACTTC
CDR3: CASRQAPYEQYF

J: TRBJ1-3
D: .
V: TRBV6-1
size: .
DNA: TGTGCCAGCACTTCAGGGGACGGAAACACCATATATTTT
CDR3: CASTSGDGNTIYF

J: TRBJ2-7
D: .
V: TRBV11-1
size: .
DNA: TGTGCCAGCAGCTTAGGATCGGCAGGCACCTACGAGCAGTACTTC
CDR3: CASSLGSAGTYEQYF

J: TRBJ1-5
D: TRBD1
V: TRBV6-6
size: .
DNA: TGTGCCAGCAGAATGGACAGGGGGCAACGGCCCCAGCATTTT
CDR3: CASRMDRGQRPQHF

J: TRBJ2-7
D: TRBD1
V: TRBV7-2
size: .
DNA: TGTGCCAGCAGCACGGCCAGGGACAGGGCCTACGAGCAGTACTTC
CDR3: CASSTARDRAYEQYF

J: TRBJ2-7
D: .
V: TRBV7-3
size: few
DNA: TGTGCCAGCAGCTTAATGGAGGGGCCCCACTACGAGCAGTACTTC
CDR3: CASSLMEGPHYEQYF

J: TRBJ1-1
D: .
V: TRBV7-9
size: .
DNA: TGTGCCAGCAGCTTACCCAAGGGGATCACAGGGTCCGTCGAAGCTTTCTTT
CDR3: CASSLPKGITGSVEAFF

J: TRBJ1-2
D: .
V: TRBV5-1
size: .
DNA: TGCGCCAGCAGCTTTACCGGGACACCTTATGGCTACACCTTC
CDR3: CASSFTGTPYGYTF

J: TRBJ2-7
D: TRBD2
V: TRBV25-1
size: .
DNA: TGTGCCAGTAGCCACCCGGGGGGAATGTCCTACGAGCAGTACTTC
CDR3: CASSHPGGMSYEQYF

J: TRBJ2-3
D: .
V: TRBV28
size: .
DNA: TGTGCCACCTCGGGGGAGGGCACAGATACGCAGTATTTT
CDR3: CATSGEGTDTQYF

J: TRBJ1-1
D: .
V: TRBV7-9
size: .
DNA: TGTGCCAGCAGCTTAGGGCCAGGTGCTTTCTTT
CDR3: CASSLGPGAFF

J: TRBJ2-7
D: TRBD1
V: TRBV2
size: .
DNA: TGTGCCAGCAGTGCAGGACAGGTCTACGAGCAGTACTTC
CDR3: CASSAGQVYEQYF

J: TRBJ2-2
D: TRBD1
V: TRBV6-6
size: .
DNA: TGTGCCAGCACCGGACAGGGGGCGGACACCGGGGAGCTGTTTTTT
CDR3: CASTGQGADTGELFF

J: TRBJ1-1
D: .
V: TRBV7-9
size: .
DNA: TGTGCCAGCAGCCCCCGGGTTGAAGCTTTCTTT
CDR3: CASSPRVEAFF

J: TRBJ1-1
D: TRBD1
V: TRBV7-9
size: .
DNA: TGTGCCAGCAGTTCCTTCCCGGGACAGACCACCATGAACACTGAAGCTTTCTTT
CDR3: CASSSFPGQTTMNTEAFF

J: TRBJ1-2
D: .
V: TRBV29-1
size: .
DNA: TGCAGCGTTGCCCCCGGACAGACCTTCTATGGCTACACCTTC
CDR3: CSVAPGQTFYGYTF

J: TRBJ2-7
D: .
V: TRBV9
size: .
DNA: TGTGCCAGCAGCCCCCGTGACTTATCCTACGAGCAGTACTTC
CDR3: CASSPRDLSYEQYF

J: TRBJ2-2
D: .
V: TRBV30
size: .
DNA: TGTGCCTGGAGACTAGCCTCGAACACCGGGGAGCTGTTTTTT
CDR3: CAWRLASNTGELFF

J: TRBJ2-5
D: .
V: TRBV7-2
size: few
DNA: TGTGCCAGCAGGCATGACATGCAGACCCAGTACTTC
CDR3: CASRHDMQTQYF

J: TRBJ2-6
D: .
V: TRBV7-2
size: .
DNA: TGTGCCAGCAGCTCAGGGGTCCACTCTGGGGCCAACGTCCTGACTTTC
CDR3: CASSSGVHSGANVLTF

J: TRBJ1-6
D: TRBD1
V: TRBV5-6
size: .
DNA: TGTGCCAGCAGCTTTATTGTTGGGACAGGGATGTCACCCCTCCACTTT
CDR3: CASSFIVGTGMSPLHF

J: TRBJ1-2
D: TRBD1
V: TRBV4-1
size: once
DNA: TGCGCCAGCAGAAGGACAGGGGGCACAGATGGCTACACCTTC
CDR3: CASRRTGGTDGYTF

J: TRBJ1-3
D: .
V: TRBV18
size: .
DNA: TGTGCCAGCTCTCACTCCGGGACACCTGGAAACACCATATATTTT
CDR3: CASSHSGTPGNTIYF

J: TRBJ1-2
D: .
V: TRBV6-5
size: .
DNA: TGTGCCAGCAGTTCGCGGGACCCGCATGGCTACACCTTC
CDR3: CASSSRDPHGYTF

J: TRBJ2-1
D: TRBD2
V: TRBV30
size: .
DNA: TGTGCCTGGAGTGTAGGGCTAGCGGGTTACAATGAGCAGTTCTTC
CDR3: CAWSVGLAGYNEQFF

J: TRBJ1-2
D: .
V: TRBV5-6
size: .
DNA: TGTGCCAGCAGCTTGGCGCAGGTTTGGGGCTACACCTTC
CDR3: CASSLAQVWGYTF

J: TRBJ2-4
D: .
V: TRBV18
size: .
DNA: TGTGCCAGCTCACCTGGAGACTTGATGAAAAACATTCAGTACTTC
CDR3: CASSPGDLMKNIQYF

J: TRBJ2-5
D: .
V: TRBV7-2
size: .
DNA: TGTGCCAGCAGCCAGCAGGGCGGGGCCGTAAAAGAGACCCAGTACTTC
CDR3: CASSQQGGAVKETQYF

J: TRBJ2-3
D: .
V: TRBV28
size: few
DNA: TGTGCCAGCAGTTTTCGAGGGCTTGGGACAGATACGCAGTATTTT
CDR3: CASSFRGLGTDTQYF

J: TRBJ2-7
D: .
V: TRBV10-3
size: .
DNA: TGTGCCATCGGCGGGGCCGGCGACGAGCAGTACTTC
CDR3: CAIGGAGDEQYF

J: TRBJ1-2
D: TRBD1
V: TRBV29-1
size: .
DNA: TGCAGCGCCGGGGGGACAGGGACATATGGCTACACCTTC
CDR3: CSAGGTGTYGYTF

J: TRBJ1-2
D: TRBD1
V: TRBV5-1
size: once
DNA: TGCGCCAGCAGCCCGCCCCGGACAGGGGGCGCAAACTATGGCTACACCTTC
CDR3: CASSPPRTGGANYGYTF

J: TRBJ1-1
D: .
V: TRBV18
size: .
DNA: TGTGCCAGCCATGAATCCCCGGGGGTTGCCGGCACTGAAGCTTTCTTT
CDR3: CASHESPGVAGTEAFF

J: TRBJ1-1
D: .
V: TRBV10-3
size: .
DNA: TGTGCCATCAGTGAGCAGGGGACGAACACTGAAGCTTTCTTT
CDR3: CAISEQGTNTEAFF

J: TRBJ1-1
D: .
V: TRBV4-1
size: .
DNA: TGCGCCAGCAGCCCCCCGAGGGGAGGCGCTGAAGCTTTCTTT
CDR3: CASSPPRGGAEAFF

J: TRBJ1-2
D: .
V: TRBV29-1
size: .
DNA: TGCAGCGTTGAAGATCAGAGGACAGACTATGGCTACACCTTC
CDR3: CSVEDQRTDYGYTF

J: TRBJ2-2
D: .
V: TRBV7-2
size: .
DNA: TGTGCCAGCAGCTTAAGATGGGGGACTCTGAACACCGGGGAGCTGTTTTTT
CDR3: CASSLRWGTLNTGELFF

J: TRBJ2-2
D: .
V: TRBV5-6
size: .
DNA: TGTGCCAGCACTGTGTTTGGACAGACGAACACCGGGGAGCTGTTTTTT
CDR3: CASTVFGQTNTGELFF

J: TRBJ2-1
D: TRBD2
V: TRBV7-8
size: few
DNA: TGTGCCAGCAGCCCTAGCGGGGGGACCTACAATGAGCAGTTCTTC
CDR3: CASSPSGGTYNEQFF

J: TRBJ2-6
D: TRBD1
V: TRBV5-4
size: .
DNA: TGTGCCAGCAGCTTGGGGGGGACAGGGACTGGGGCCAACGTCCTGACTTTC
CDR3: CASSLGGTGTGANVLTF

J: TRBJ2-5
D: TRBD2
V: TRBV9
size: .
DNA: TGTGCCAGCAGCGTAGCCGGGGGGAAAGAGACCCAGTACTTC
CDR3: CASSVAGGKETQYF

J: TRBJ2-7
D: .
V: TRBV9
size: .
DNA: TGTGCCAGCAGCGTAGGTCCAGGTTCCTACGAGCAGTACTTC
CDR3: CASSVGPGSYEQYF

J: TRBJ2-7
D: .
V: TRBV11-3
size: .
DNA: TGTGCCAGCAGCTTAGGGCCGTCCTACGAGCAGTACTTC
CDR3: CASSLGPSYEQYF